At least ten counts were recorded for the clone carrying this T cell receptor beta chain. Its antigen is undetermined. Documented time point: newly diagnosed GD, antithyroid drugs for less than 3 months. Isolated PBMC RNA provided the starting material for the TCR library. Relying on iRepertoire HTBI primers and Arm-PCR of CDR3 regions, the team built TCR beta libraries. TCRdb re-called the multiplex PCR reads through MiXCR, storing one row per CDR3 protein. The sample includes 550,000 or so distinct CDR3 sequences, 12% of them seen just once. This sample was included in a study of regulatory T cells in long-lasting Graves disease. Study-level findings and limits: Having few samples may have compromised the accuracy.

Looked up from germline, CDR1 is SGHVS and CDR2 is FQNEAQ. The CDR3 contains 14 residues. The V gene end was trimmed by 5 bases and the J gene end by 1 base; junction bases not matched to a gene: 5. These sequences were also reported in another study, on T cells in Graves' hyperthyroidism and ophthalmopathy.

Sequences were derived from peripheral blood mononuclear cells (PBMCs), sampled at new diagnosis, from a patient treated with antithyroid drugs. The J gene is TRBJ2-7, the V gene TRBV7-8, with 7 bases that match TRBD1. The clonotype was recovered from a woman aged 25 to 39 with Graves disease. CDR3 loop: CASSRDSGSYEQYF. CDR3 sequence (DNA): TGTGCCAGCAGCCGGGACAGTGGGTCCTACGAGCAGTACTTC.